Listed here is a single T cell receptor (beta chain). The antigen it binds to is not known. From each donor, a roughly 2.3 ml peripheral blood sample was collected into PAXgene tubes and stored at -80 degrees C. Without any T cell sorting, total RNA was extracted from whole blood using the PAXgene blood miRNA kit on an automated QIAcube. Deep TCRalpha and TCRbeta repertoire profiling with unique molecular barcoding was performed on peripheral blood of monozygotic twin pairs concordant or discordant for inflammatory bowel disease. Smoking habits were recorded for all twin pairs, and individuals were classified as current, former or never smokers. These data are taken from a study of monozygotic twins with inflammatory bowel disease (dated by TCRdb to about 2019). Concerning the study at large: The complete study included about 28 monozygotic twin pairs: 19 IBD-discordant Danish pairs and nine German pairs, of which four were IBD-concordant and five were IBD-discordant. The search for disease-associated traits relied mainly on comparing IBD patients with their genetically identical healthy co-twins within discordant pairs. Each individual had, on average, about 151 000 unique TCRalpha sequences and 181 000 unique TCRbeta sequences available for analysis.

The library was made by 5' RACE. Each TCR library was prepared from 3,500 to 4,500 ng of total RNA. For each sample, cDNA synthesis was carried out in eight separate reactions using SMARTScribe reverse transcriptase. Unique molecular identifiers containing a 6-nucleotide sample barcode were introduced through template switching during cDNA synthesis. TCRalpha and TCRbeta cDNA was amplified in two nested PCRs of about 16 and 10 cycles, and bead purification was carried out after each PCR. Before amplification, the cDNA was both treated with uracil DNA-glycosylase and purified with the QIAquick PCR purification kit. The second PCR added Illumina TruSeq-compatible adapters along with sample-specific barcodes. TapeStation and Qubit were used to check library quality and concentration, and around 5 ng of each library went into the pool. Sequencing of the pooled libraries was done on an Illumina HiSeq2500 single-index Rapid Run using custom sequencing primers and 2 x 100 bp reads. The authors processed their data as follows. MiGEC version 1.2.6 was used for UMI-based consensus assembly, which corrected PCR and sequencing errors. MiXCR version 2.1.1 was used for V(D)J alignment, clonotype assembly and CDR3 extraction. To normalise gene usage, clonotype sharing and MAIT/NKT TCR abundance, the analysis used the top 1000, 10 000 and 20 000 clonotypes per sample. After downsampling to 27 000 UMIs, diversity was calculated as the inverse Simpson index using the vegan R package. Paired Mann-Whitney U tests were applied to discordant twin pairs, and Benjamini-Hochberg correction was used for multiple testing. TCRdb reprocessed the sequencing reads and holds a single record per CDR3 protein sequence, with no DNA. The V and J calls and clone size are TCRdb's, not the authors'. This sample's table has entries for around 99,000 distinct CDR3 sequences. Of the sample, 9.5% to 15% falls within the top ten clones.

On the study overall, not on this receptor specifically: Compared with healthy twins, IBD patients shared fewer clonotypes with other individuals, and the difference was most pronounced in patients with signs of disease activity. Repertoire similarity did not differ between concordant and discordant twins, which could be due to limited statistical power. A decrease in TCRbeta repertoire diversity, as measured by inverse Simpson index, was observed in IBD patients compared with their healthy co-twins. The analysis was unable to tell apart different T cell subtypes. The results gave no support for a single strong signal or clonotype linked to IBD. Because patients received different immunosuppressive treatments, the repertoires may have picked up extra background noise and variability between individuals.

CDR1 and CDR2 are drawn from the germline V gene: MNHEY, SVGEGT. The CDR3 runs 15 amino acids, cysteine and phenylalanine included. The entry carries no DNA sequence. The sequence is built from TRBV6-2 or TRBV6-3 and TRBJ1-6; TCRdb reports TRBD1, a call that lacks DNA to check it against. The source material was blood. This receptor was identified in a human donor with ulcerative colitis or Crohn's disease, or a healthy co-twin of an affected twin (not recorded which). The CDR3 in this case is CASSKGASYNSPLHF.